A single sample gave rise to the 9 T cell receptor beta chains below, sequenced in a study of patients and donors after allogeneic stem cell transplantation. TCRdb re-called the RT-PCR reads with MiXCR, one entry per CDR3 protein. Among around 170,000 distinct CDR3 sequences, 24% were seen once, and the ten largest hold roughly 27%. What was sequenced was blood, either unsorted or a sorted T cell fraction (not recorded which). The receptors here all came from a human donor who was either an allogeneic HSCT recipient or a stem cell or donor lymphocyte infusion donor (not recorded which). It is not recorded whose cells these are; they may come from a transplant donor.

The chain links TRBV6-2 or TRBV6-3 to TRBJ1-5; D might be TRBD1 (6 bases). Per germline, CDR1 MNHEY and CDR2 SVGEGT. This CDR3 is 13 amino acids long. Trimming took off 0 bases at V and 7 bases at J, with 7 bases between the two ends. DNA for the CDR3: TGTGCCAGCAGTTACTCGACAGGCCAGCCCCAGCATTTT. It is translated as CASSYSTGQPQHF.

The chain links TRBV29-1 to TRBJ2-7, with D possibly being TRBD1 or TRBD2 (7 bases each). V lost 7 bases to trimming and J lost 4 bases, with 17 bases between them. The germline CDR1 and CDR2 sequences are SQVTM and ANQGSEA. The CDR3 contains 13 residues. The CDR3: CSARGLAAYEQYF. The CDR3 DNA is TGCAGCGCTAGGGGGCTAGCGGCGTACGAGCAGTACTTC.

V and J are TRBV18 and TRBJ2-1; no firm D call. This CDR3 has 13 amino acids. V dropped 0 bases and J dropped 6 bases, with 6 bases sitting between them. Germline V lookup: CDR1 KGHSH, CDR2 LQKENI. This CDR3 reads CASSPPGFNEQFF. CDR3 coding DNA: TGTGCCAGCTCACCACCGGGGTTCAATGAGCAGTTCTTC.

The CDR3 bases are TGCAGTGCTAGAGATGGGTCAGCGGGGGGGAATTCCTACGAGCAGTACTTC. Its protein product is CSARDGSAGGNSYEQYF. The chain has TRBV20-1 and TRBJ2-7, with 10 bases lining up with TRBD2. The CDR3 spans 17 residues. Germline V lookup: CDR1 DFQATT, CDR2 SNEGSKA (reference sequence). J was trimmed by 1 base and V by 0 bases; bases with no gene match: 9.

The CDR3, as DNA: TGTGCCAGCATTCGGACAGGGGGCTTGGCTGCAACTAATGAAAAACTGTTTTTT. This translates into CASIRTGGLAATNEKLFF. V and J are TRBV2 and TRBJ1-4; 11 nucleotides line up with TRBD1. Germline V gene data show CDR1 as SNHLY and CDR2 as FYNNEI. The CDR3 consists of 18 residues. The trim removed 7 bases at V and 0 bases at J, leaving 10 bases unmatched.

This clonotype was seen a few times. This chain uses TRBV7-9 with TRBJ2-5, with D tentatively TRBD1 (6 bases). V was clipped by 2 bases and J by 1 base, with 14 bases between them. The CDR3 is made up of 16 amino acids. From germline, CDR1 is SEHNR and CDR2 FQNEAQ (reference sequence). CDR3 sequence (DNA): TGTGCCAGCAGCTTAACCGTTCGGACAGTCCAAGAGACCCAGTACTTC. Encoded protein: CASSLTVRTVQETQYF.

This chain links TRBV11-2 with TRBJ1-2, with D possibly TRBD1 on 6 matching bases. V was clipped by 3 bases and J by 7 bases, with 12 bases between them. The CDR3 spans 13 residues. Germline CDR1 and CDR2: SGHAT and FQNNGV. CDR3 protein: CASSFIRGRGYTF. The CDR3, as DNA: TGTGCCAGCAGCTTTATCAGGGGTCGTGGCTACACCTTC.

The rearrangement uses TRBV6-5 and TRBJ2-3; tentative D call: TRBD1 (5 bases). Germline CDR1 and CDR2: MNHEY and SVGAGI. V lost 2 bases and J 3 bases, leaving 9 bases between the germline ends. This CDR3 is 14 amino acids long. For the CDR3, the DNA is TGTGCCAGCAGTTACGGGGCAGAGACAGATACGCAGTATTTT. Amino acids: CASSYGAETDTQYF.

The rearrangement joins TRBV3-1 to TRBJ1-1, with 8 bases matching TRBD1. Germline values: CDR1 LGHDT, CDR2 YNNKEL (reference sequence). The CDR3 length is 14 residues. The V and J ends lost 1 base and 4 bases, in that order; junction bases with no gene match: 2. The DNA for the CDR3 is TGTGCCAGCAGCCAAGGGACAGGGCCCACTGAAGCTTTCTTT. It encodes CASSQGTGPTEAFF.